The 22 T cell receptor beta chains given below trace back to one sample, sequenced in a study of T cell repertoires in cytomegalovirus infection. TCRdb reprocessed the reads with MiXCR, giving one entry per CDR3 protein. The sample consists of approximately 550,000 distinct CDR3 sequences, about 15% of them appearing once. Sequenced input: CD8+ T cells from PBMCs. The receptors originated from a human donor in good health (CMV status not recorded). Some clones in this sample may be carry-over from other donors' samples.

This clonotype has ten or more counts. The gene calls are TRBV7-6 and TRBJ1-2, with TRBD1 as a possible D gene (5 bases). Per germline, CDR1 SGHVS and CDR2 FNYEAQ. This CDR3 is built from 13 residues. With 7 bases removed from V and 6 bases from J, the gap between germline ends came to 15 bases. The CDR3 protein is CASTSPRADGYTF. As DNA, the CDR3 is TGTGCCAGCACCTCTCCCAGGGCTGATGGCTACACCTTC. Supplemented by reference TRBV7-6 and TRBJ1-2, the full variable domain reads GAGVSQSPRYKVTKRGQDVALRCDPISGHVSLYWYRQALGQGPEFLTYFNYEAQQDKSGLPNDRFSAERPEGSISTLTIQRTEQRDSAMYRCASTSPRADGYTFGSGTRLTVV.

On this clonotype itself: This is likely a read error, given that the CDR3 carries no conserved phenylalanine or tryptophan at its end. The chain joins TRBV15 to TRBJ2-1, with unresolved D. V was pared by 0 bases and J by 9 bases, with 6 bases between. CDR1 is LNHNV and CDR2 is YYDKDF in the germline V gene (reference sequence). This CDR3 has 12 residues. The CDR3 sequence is CATSRDRSEQFL. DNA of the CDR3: TGTGCCACCAGCAGAGATAGGAGTGAGCAGTTCCTC.

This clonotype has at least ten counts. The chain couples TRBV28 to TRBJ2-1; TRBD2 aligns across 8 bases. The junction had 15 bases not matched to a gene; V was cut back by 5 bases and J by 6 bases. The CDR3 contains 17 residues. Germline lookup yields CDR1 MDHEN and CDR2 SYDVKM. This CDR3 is CASSLPSGSGGPNEQFF. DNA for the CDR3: TGTGCCAGCAGTCTTCCGTCGGGGTCGGGAGGGCCCAATGAGCAGTTCTTC.

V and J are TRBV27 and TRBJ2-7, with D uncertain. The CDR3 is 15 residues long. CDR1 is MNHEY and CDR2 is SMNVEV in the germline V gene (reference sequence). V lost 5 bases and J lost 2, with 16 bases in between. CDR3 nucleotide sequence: TGTGCCAGCAGTCCACAACGGTATCTTGCCTACGAGCAGTACTTC. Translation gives CASSPQRYLAYEQYF.

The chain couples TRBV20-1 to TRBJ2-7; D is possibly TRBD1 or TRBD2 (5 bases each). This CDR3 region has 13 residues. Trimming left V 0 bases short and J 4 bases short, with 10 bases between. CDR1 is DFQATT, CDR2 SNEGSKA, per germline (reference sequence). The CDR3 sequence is CSARDAEGYEQYF. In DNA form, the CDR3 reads TGCAGTGCTAGAGATGCTGAGGGGTACGAGCAGTACTTC.

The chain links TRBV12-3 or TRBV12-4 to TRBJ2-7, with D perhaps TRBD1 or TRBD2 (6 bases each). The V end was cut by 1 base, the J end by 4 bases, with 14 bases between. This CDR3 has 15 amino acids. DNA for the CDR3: TGTGCCAGCAGTTTAGGCGGGACAAGAGGTTACGAGCAGTACTTC. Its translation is CASSLGGTRGYEQYF.

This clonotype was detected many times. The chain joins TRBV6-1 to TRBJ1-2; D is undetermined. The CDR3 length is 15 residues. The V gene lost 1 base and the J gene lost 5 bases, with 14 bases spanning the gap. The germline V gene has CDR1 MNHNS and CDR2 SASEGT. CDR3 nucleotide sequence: TGTGCCAGCAGTGAAGTACACCGCGGTGAATATGGCTACACCTTC. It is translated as CASSEVHRGEYGYTF.

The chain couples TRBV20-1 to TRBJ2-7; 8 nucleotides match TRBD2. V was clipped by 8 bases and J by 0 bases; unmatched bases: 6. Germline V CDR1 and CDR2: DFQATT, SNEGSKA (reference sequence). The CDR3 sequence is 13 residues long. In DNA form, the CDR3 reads TGCAGTCAGCGGGGGCCGAGCTCCTACGAGCAGTACTTC. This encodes CSQRGPSSYEQYF.

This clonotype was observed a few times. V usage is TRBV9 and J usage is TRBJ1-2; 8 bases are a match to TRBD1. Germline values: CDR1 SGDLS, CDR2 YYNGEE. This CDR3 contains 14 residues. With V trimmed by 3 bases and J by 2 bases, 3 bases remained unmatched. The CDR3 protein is CASSARDRNYGYTF. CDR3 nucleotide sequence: TGTGCCAGCAGCGCCCGGGACAGGAACTATGGCTACACCTTC.

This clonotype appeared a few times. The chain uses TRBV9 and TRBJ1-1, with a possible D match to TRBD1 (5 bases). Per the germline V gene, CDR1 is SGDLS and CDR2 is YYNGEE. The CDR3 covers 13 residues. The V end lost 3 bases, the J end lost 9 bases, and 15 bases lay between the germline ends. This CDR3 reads CASSDRQGEKAFF. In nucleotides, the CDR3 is TGTGCCAGCAGCGACCGACAAGGGGAAAAAGCTTTCTTT. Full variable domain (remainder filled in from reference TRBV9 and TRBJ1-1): DSGVTQTPKHLITATGQRVTLRCSPRSGDLSVYWYQQSLDQGLQFLIQYYNGEERAKGNILERFSAQQFPDLHSELNLSSLELGDSALYFCASSDRQGEKAFFGQGTRLTVV.

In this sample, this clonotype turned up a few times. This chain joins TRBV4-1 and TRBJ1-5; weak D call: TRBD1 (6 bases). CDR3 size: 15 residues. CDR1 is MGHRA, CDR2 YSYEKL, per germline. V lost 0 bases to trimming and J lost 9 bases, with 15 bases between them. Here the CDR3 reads CASSQDRGKARPQHF. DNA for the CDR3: TGCGCCAGCAGCCAAGACAGGGGAAAGGCTAGGCCCCAGCATTTT.

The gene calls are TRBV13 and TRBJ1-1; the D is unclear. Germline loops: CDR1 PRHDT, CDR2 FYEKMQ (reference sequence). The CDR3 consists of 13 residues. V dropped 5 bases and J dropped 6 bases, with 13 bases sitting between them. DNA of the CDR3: TGTGCCAGCAGCATTTCCCAGGTGCCTGAAGCTTTCTTT. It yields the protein CASSISQVPEAFF.

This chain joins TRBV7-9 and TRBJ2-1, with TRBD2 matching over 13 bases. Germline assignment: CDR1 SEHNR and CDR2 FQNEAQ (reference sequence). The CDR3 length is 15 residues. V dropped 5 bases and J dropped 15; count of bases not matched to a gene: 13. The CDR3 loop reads CASSGTSGAEIKLFF. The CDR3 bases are TGTGCCAGCAGCGGGACTAGCGGGGCGGAAATAAAGCTGTTCTTC.

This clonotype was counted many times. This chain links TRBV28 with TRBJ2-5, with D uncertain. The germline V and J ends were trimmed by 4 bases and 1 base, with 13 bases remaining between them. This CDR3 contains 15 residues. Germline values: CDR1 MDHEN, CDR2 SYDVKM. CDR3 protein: CASSSIDNTQETQYF. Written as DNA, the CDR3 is TGTGCCAGCAGTTCAATAGACAATACCCAAGAGACCCAGTACTTC.

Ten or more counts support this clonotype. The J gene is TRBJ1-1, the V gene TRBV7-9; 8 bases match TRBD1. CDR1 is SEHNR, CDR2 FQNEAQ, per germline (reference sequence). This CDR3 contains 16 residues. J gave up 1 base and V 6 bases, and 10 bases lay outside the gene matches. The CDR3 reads CASRPPVQGANTEAFF. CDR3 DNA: TGTGCCAGCAGGCCTCCCGTCCAGGGGGCGAACACTGAAGCTTTCTTT.

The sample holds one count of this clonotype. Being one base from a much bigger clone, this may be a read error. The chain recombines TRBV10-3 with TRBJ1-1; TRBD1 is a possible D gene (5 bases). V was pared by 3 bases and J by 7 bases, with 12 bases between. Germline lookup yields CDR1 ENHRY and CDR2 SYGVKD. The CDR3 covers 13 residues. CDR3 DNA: TGTGCCATCAGTGATACGGCAGGGAATGAAGCTTTCTTT. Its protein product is CAISDTAGNEAFF.

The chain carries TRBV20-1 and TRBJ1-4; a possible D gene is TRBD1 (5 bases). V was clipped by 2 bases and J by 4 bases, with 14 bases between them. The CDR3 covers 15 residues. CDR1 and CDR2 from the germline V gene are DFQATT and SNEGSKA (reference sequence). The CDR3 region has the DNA TGCAGTGCTAGATGGGGCAGCTCCATTAATGAAAAACTGTTTTTT. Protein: CSARWGSSINEKLFF.

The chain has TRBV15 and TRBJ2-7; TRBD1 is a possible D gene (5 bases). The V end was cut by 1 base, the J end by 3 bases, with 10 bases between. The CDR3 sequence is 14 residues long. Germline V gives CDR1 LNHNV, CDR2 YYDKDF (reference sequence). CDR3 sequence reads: CATSRGTGGYEQYF. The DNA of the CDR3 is TGTGCCACCAGCAGAGGAACAGGTGGCTACGAGCAGTACTTC.

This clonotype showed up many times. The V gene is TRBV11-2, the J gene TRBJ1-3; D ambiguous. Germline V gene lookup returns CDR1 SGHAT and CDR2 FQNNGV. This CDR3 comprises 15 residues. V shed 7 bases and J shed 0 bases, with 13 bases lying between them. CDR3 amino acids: CASTNPGSSGNTIYF. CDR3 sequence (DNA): TGTGCCAGCACCAATCCCGGCAGCTCTGGAAACACCATATATTTT. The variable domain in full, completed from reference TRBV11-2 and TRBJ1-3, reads EAGVAQSPRYKIIEKRQSVAFWCNPISGHATLYWYQQILGQGPKLLIQFQNNGVVDDSQLPKDRFSAERLKGVDSTLKIQPAKLEDSAVYLCASTNPGSSGNTIYFGEGSWLTVV.

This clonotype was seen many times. The CDR3 coding sequence is TGTGCCAGCAGCGACGGGCAGGGGCTGAAAGAGACCCAGTACTTC. Translation gives CASSDGQGLKETQYF. V usage is TRBV7-9 and J usage is TRBJ2-5; TRBD1 might be the D (6 bases). The germline CDR1 and CDR2 sequences are SEHNR and FQNEAQ (reference sequence). V was pared by 5 bases and J by 3 bases, with 16 bases between. This CDR3 has 15 residues.

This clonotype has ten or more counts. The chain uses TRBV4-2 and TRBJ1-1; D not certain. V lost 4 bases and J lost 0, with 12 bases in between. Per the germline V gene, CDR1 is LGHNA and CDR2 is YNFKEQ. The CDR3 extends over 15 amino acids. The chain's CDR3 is CASSRSRFMNTEAFF. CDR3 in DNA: TGTGCCAGCAGCCGAAGTAGGTTTATGAACACTGAAGCTTTCTTT.

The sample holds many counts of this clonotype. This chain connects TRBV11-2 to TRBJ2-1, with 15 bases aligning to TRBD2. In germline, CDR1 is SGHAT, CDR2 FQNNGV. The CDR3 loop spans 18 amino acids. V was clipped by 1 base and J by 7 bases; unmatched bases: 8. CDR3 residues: CASSLVFGLAGGRNEQFF. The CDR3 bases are TGTGCCAGCAGCTTAGTGTTCGGACTAGCGGGGGGGCGGAATGAGCAGTTCTTC.